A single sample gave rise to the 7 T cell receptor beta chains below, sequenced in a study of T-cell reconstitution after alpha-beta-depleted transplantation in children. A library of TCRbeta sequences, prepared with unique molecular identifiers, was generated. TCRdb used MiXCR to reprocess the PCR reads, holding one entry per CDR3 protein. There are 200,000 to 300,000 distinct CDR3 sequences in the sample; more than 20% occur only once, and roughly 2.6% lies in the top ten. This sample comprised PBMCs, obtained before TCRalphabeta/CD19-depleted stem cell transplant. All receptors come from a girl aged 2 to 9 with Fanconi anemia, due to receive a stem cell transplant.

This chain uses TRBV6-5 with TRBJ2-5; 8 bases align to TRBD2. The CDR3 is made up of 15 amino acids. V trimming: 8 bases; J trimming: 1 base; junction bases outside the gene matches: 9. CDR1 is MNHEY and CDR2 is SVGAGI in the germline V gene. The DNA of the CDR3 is TGTGCCAGCGTTCCGCTAGCGGGCTCCCAAGAGACCCAGTACTTC. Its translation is CASVPLAGSQETQYF.

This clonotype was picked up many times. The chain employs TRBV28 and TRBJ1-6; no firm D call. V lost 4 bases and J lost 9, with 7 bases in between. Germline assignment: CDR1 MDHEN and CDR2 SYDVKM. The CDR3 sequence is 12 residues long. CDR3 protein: CASSSGSSPLHF. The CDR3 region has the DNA TGTGCCAGCAGTTCCGGGAGTTCACCCCTCCACTTT.

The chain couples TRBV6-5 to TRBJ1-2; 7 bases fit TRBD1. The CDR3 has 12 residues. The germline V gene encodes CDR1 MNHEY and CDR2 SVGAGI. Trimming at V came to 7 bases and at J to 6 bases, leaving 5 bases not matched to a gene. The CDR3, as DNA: TGTGCCAGCAATAACAGGGGAGATGGCTACACCTTC. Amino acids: CASNNRGDGYTF.

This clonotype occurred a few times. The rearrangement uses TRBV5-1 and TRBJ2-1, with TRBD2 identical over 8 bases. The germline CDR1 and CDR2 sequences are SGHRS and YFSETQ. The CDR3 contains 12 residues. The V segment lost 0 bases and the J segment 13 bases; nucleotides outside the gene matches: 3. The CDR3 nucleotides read TGCGCCAGCAGCTTGGCACTAGCGGTCCAGTTCTTC. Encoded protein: CASSLALAVQFF.

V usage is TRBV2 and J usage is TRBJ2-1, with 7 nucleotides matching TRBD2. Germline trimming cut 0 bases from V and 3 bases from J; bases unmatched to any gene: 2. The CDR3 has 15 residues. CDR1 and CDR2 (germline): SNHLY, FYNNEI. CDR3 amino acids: CASSEASGLYNEQFF. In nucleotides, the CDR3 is TGTGCCAGCAGTGAAGCTAGCGGGCTCTACAATGAGCAGTTCTTC.

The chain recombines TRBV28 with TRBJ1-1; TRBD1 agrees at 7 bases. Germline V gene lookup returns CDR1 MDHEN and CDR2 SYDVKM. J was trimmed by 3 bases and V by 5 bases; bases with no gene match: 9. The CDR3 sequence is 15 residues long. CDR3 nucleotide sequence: TGTGCCAGCAGTCCCCACAGGGGAGTGTACACTGAAGCTTTCTTT. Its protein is CASSPHRGVYTEAFF.

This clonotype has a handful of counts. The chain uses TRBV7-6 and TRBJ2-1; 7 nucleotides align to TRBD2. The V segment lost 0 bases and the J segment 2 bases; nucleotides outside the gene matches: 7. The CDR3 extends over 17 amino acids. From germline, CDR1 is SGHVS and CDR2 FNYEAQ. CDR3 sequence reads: CASSLAPGLAAYNEQFF. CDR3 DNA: TGTGCCAGCAGCTTAGCCCCCGGGCTAGCGGCCTACAATGAGCAGTTCTTC.